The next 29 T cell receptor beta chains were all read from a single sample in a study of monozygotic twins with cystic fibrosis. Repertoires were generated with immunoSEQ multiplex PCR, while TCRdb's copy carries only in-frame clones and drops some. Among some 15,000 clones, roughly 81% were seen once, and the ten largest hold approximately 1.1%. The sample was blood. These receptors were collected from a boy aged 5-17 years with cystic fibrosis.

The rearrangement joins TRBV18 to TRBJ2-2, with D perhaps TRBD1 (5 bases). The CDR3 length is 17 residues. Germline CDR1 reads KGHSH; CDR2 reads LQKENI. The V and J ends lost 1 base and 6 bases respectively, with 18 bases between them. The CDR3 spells CASSPLRLGLGSGELFF. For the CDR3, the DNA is TGTGCCAGCTCACCACTCCGATTGGGGCTTGGGTCCGGGGAGCTGTTTTTT.

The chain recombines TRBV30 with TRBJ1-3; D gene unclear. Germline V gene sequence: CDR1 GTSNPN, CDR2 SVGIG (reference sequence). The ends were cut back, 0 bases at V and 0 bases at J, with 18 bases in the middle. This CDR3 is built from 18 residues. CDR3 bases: TGTGCCTGGAGTGTAGGCCTGATCCCTGATTACTCTGGAAACACCATATATTTT. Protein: CAWSVGLIPDYSGNTIYF.

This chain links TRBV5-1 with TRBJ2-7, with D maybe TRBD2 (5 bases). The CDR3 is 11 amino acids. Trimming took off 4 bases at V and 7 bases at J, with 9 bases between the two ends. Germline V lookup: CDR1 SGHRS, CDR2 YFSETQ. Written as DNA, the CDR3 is TGCGCCAGCAGCCTGGACTCGGAGCAGTACTTC. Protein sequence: CASSLDSEQYF. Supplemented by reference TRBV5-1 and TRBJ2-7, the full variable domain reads KAGVTQTPRYLIKTRGQQVTLSCSPISGHRSVSWYQQTPGQGLQFLFEYFSETQRNKGNFPGRFSGRQFSNSRSEMNVSTLELGDSALYLCASSLDSEQYFGPGTRLTVT.

The CDR3, as DNA: TGTGCCAGCAGGCCAGACCTAGGGTTCTATGGCTACACCTTC. Amino acids: CASRPDLGFYGYTF. The genes are TRBV27 and TRBJ1-2; D ambiguous. Germline loops: CDR1 MNHEY, CDR2 SMNVEV (reference sequence). V was pared by 6 bases and J by 4 bases, with 15 bases between. This CDR3 spans 14 amino acids.

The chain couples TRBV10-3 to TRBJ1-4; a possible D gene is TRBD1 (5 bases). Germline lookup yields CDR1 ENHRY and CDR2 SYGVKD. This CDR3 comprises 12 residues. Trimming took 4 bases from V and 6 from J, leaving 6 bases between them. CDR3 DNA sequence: TGTGCCATCAGTGGAGGGGATGAAAAACTGTTTTTT. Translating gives CAISGGDEKLFF.

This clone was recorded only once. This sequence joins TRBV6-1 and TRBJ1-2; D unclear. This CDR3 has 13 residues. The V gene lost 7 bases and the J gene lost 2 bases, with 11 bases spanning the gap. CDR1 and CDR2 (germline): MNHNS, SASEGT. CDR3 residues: CASKLDANYGYTF. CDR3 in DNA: TGTGCCAGCAAACTGGACGCAAACTATGGCTACACCTTC.

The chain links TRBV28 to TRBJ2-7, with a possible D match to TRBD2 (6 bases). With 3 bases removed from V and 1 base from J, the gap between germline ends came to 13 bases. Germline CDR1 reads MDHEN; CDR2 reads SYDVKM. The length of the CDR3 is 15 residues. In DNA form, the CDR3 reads TGTGCCAGCAGTTTGGTTGGCGGGATGTCCTACGAGCAGTACTTC. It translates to CASSLVGGMSYEQYF.

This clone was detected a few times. CDR3 sequence (DNA): TGCGCCAGCAGCCAAGCATTAGCGGGAGCCGGGGAGCTGTTTTTT. Translated: CASSQALAGAGELFF. V gene TRBV4-1 combines with J gene TRBJ2-2; 9 positions agree with TRBD2. V shed 1 base, J shed 6 bases, and the junction held 3 bases outside the gene matches. The CDR3 is made up of 15 amino acids. CDR1 is MGHRA, CDR2 YSYEKL, per germline.

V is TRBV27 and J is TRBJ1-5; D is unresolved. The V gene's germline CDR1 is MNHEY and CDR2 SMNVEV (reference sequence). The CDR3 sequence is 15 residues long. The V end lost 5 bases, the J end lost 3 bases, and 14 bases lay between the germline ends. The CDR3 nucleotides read TGTGCCAGCAGTCGAACGGCAGCCTACAATCAGCCCCAGCATTTT. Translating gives CASSRTAAYNQPQHF.

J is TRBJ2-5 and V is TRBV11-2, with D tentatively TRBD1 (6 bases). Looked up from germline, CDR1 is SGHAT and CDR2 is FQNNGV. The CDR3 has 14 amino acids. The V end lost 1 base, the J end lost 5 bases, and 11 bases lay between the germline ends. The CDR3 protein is CASSLGTVRETQYF. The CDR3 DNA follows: TGTGCCAGCAGCTTAGGGACAGTTCGCGAGACCCAGTACTTC.

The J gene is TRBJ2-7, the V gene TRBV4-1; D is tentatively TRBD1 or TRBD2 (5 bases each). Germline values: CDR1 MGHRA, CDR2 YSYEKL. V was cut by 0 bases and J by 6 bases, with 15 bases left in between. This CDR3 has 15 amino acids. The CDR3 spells CASSQEISWGSEQYF. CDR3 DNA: TGCGCCAGCAGCCAAGAAATTTCATGGGGGAGCGAGCAGTACTTC.

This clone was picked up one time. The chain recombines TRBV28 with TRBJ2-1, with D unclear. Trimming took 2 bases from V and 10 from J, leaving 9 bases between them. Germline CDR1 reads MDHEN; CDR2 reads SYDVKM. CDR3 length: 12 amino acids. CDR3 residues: CASSLRMDEQFF. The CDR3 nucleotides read TGTGCCAGCAGTTTACGGATGGACGAGCAGTTCTTC. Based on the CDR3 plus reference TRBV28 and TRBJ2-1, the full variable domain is DVKVTQSSRYLVKRTGEKVFLECVQDMDHENMFWYRQDPGLGLRLIYFSYDVKMKEKGDIPEGYSVSREKKERFSLILESASTNQTSMYLCASSLRMDEQFFGPGTRLTVL.

The CDR3 bases are TGTGCCAGCAGTCCGCTGCTAGCGGGTGGGGAGACCCAGTACTTC. It translates to CASSPLLAGGETQYF. This chain joins TRBV2 and TRBJ2-5; 8 nucleotides line up with TRBD2. Per germline, CDR1 SNHLY and CDR2 FYNNEI. After removal of 5 bases from V and 5 bases from J, the junction contained 10 bases not matched to a gene. This CDR3 is 15 amino acids long.

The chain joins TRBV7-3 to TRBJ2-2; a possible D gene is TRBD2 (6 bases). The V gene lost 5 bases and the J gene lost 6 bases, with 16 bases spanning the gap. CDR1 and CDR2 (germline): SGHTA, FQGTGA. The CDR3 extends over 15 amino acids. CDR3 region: CASSSRGGTPGELFF. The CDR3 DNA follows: TGTGCCAGCAGCAGCCGTGGGGGGACGCCCGGGGAGCTGTTTTTT.

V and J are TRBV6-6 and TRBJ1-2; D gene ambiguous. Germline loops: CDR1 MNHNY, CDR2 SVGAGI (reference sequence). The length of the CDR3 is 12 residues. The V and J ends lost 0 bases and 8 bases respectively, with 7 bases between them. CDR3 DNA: TGTGCCAGCAGTTACTCTACCGGAGGCTACACCTTC. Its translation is CASSYSTGGYTF.

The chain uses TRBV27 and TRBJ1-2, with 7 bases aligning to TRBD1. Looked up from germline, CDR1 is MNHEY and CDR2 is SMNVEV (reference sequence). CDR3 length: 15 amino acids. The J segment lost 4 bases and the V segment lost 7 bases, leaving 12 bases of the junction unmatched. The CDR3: CASTISPAGGYGYTF. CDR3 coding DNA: TGTGCCAGCACTATCTCACCCGCAGGGGGCTATGGCTACACCTTC.

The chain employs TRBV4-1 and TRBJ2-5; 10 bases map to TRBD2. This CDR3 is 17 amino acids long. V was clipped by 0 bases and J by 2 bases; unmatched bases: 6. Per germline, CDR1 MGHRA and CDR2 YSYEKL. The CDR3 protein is CASSQDPAGGRQETQYF. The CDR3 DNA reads TGCGCCAGCAGCCAAGATCCAGCGGGGGGGCGGCAAGAGACCCAGTACTTC.

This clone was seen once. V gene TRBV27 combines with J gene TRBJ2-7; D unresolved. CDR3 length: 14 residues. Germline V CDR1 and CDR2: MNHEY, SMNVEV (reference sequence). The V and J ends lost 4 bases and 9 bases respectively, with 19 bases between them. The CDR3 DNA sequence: TGTGCCAGCAGTTCTCAGAGTCTCTCTTTCGGGCAGTACTTC. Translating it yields CASSSQSLSFGQYF.

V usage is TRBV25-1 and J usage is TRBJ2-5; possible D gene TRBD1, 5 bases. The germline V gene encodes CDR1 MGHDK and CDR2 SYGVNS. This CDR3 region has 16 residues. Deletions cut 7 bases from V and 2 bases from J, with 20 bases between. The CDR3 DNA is TGTGCCAGCACCGACACCAACCAAGACAGACAAGAGACCCAGTACTTC. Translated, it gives CASTDTNQDRQETQYF.

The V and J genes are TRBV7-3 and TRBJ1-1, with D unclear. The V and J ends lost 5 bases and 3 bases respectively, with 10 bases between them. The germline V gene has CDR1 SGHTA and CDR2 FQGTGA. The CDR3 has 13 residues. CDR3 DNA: TGTGCCAGCAGCCCCCAGGCGCACACTGAAGCTTTCTTT. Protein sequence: CASSPQAHTEAFF.

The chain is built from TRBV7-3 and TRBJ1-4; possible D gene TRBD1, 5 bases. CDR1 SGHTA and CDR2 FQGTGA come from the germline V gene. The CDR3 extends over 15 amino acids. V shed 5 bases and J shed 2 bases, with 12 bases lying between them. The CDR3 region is CASSLMGVTNEKLFF. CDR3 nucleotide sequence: TGTGCCAGCAGCCTTATGGGGGTGACTAATGAAAAACTGTTTTTT.

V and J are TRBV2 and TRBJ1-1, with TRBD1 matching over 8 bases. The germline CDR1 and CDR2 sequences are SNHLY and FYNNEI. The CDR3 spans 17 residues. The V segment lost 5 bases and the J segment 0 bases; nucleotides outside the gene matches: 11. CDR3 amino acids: CASSKDRVTSMNTEAFF. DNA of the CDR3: TGTGCCAGCAGTAAGGACAGGGTAACTAGCATGAACACTGAAGCTTTCTTT.

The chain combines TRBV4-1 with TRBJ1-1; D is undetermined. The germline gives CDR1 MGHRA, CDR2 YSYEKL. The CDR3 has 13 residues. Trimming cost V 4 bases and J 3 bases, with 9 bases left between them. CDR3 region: CASSPNTYTEAFF. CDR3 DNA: TGCGCCAGCAGCCCAAACACGTACACTGAAGCTTTCTTT.

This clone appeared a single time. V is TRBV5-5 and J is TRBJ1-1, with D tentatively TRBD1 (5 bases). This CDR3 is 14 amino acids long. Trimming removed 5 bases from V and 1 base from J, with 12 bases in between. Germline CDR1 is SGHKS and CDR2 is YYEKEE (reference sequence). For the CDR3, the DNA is TGTGCCAGCAGACCAGGGCAAGGGAACACTGAAGCTTTCTTT. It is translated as CASRPGQGNTEAFF. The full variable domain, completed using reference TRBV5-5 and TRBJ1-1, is DAGVTQSPTHLIKTRGQQVTLRCSPISGHKSVSWYQQVLGQGPQFIFQYYEKEERGRGNFPDRFSARQFPNYSSELNVNALLLGDSALYLCASRPGQGNTEAFFGQGTRLTVV.

The CDR3 DNA is TGTGCCAGTAGTATAGATTCTCGGCCAGGGAGTCGAGATACGCAGTATTTT. Translating it yields CASSIDSRPGSRDTQYF. The chain joins TRBV19 to TRBJ2-3, with D perhaps being TRBD1 or TRBD2 (5 bases each). Germline-derived CDR1 and CDR2 are LNHDA and SQIVND (reference sequence). The CDR3 runs to 17 residues. The germline V and J ends were trimmed by 0 bases and 5 bases, with 18 bases remaining between them.

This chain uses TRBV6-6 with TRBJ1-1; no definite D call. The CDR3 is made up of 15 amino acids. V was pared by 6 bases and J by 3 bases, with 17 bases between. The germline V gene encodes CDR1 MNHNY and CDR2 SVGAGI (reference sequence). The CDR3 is CASREGQSLDTEAFF. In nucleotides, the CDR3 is TGTGCCAGCAGAGAAGGGCAAAGTCTGGACACTGAAGCTTTCTTT.

CDR3 nucleotides: TGTGCCAGCAGTTTAAAAGGGACAGGGGACGATGAGCAGTTCTTC. It is translated as CASSLKGTGDDEQFF. This rearrangement joins TRBV27 to TRBJ2-1, with 10 bases that match TRBD1. The J segment lost 8 bases and the V segment lost 2 bases, leaving 6 bases of the junction unmatched. CDR1 is MNHEY and CDR2 is SMNVEV in the germline V gene (reference sequence). The CDR3 extends over 15 amino acids.

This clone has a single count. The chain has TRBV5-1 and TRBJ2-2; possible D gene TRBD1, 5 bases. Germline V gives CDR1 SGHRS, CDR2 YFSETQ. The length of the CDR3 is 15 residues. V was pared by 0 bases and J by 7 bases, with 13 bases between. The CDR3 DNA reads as TGCGCCAGCAGCTTGGGTCCAGGGTCCAGCGGGGAGCTGTTTTTT. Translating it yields CASSLGPGSSGELFF.

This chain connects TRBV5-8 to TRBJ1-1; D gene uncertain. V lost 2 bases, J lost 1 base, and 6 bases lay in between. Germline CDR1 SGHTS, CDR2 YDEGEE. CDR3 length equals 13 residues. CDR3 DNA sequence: TGTGCCAGCAGCTTTCAGGAGAACACTGAAGCTTTCTTT. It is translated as CASSFQENTEAFF.